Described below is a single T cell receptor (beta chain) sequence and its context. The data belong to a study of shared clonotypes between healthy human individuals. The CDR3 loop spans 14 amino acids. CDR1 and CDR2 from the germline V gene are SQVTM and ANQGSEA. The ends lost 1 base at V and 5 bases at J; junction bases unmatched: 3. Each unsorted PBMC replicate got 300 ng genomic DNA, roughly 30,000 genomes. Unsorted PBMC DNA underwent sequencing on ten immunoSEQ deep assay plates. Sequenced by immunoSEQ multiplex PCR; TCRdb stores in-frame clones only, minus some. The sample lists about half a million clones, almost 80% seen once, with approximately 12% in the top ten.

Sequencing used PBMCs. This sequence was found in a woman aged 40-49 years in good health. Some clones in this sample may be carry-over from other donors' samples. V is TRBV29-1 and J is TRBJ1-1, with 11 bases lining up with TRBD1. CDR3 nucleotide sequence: TGCAGCGTTGAAGGGACAGGGGGCTGGACTGAAGCTTTCTTT. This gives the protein CSVEGTGGWTEAFF.